The clone carrying this TCR beta chain came up many times. This sample was taken from a study of HIV-infected patients and healthy controls. cDNA was made from about 480 ng RNA using alpha and beta constant primers. Alpha and beta chain libraries were made separately by chain-specific third strand synthesis with multiplexing indices. TCRdb processed the 5' RACE reads anew with MiXCR; each CDR3 protein has one entry. The table lists approximately 22,000 distinct CDR3 sequences, roughly 8.7% of them singletons. The CDR3 runs to 18 residues. J gave up 5 bases and V 1 base, and 10 bases lay outside the gene matches. Germline CDR1 is SGHNT and CDR2 is YYREEE (reference sequence). No cell fractionation was done, so the repertoire covers all unsorted peripheral blood T cells.

This chain uses TRBV5-4 with TRBJ2-5, with 14 nucleotides matching TRBD2. The source material was blood. The receptor comes from an adult in good health. The CDR3 sequence is CASSLYGRGLAGEETQYF. The CDR3 DNA follows: TGTGCCAGCAGCTTGTACGGTCGGGGACTAGCGGGAGAGGAGACCCAGTACTTC.